A selection of T cell receptor beta chains follows, all from one sample in a study of tumor-infiltrating lymphocytes in primary liver carcinoma. TCRdb ran MiXCR on the multiplex PCR reads and lists one entry per CDR3 protein. The table has approximately 80,000 distinct CDR3 sequences, around 66% seen once. Material: tumor-adjacent normal liver tissue. These receptor sequences come from a man between 40 and 49 years old with primary liver carcinoma and hepatitis B virus infection. Each CDR3 is given with its conserved first and last residue. A D gene is named only where the DNA matches it firmly. Clone size is not always given. Where it is, it says once, few, many or a class for expanded clones.

NA | TRBJ1-1 | TRBV4-3 | many | TGCGCCAGCAGCTCACAACGGGGGACTGAAGCTTTCTTT | CASSSQRGTEAFF
TRBD1 | TRBJ1-5 | TRBV4-1 | NA | TGCGCCAGCAGCCAACTATTCTTCAGGGACAGGGTGGAGCCCCAACATTTT | CASSQLFFRDRVEPQHF
TRBD1 | TRBJ2-5 | TRBV7-9 | few | TGTGCCAGCAGCTTCTGGACAGGGGGAGAAGAGACCCAGTACTTC | CASSFWTGGEETQYF
NA | TRBJ1-1 | TRBV29-1 | NA | TGCAGCGTTAGTAGGGGCTTCAGTGAAGCTTTCTTT | CSVSRGFSEAFF
TRBD2 | TRBJ2-1 | TRBV7-3 | few | TGTGCCAGCAGTTCGGCCGGGACTAGCGGGAAACTTGAGCAGTTCTTC | CASSSAGTSGKLEQFF
NA | TRBJ2-5 | TRBV6-5 | many | TGTGCCAGCACCGGGAGGTCCAGGGGTTTTCAAGAGACCCAGTACTTC | CASTGRSRGFQETQYF
NA | TRBJ2-7 | TRBV4-1 | NA | TGCGCCAGCAGCCAAGTTGGGCAGTACAAGCAGTATTTC | CASSQVGQYKQYF
NA | TRBJ2-1 | TRBV11-3 | NA | TGTGCCAGCAGCTCTTTGGGGGATGAACAGTTCTTC | CASSSLGDEQFF
NA | TRBJ2-4 | TRBV30 | NA | TGTGCCTGGAGTGTAGGGGGACTGGGCCTAAACGTTCAGTACTTC | CAWSVGGLGLNVQYF
TRBD2 | TRBJ2-1 | TRBV11-2 | NA | TGTGCCAGCAGCCCTCCGGGACTAGTAGGCGATGAGCAGTTCTTC | CASSPPGLVGDEQFF
NA | TRBJ2-1 | TRBV11-1 | NA | TGTGCCAGCAGCTCGACCGGGTGGGGGGACAATGAGCAGTTCTTC | CASSSTGWGDNEQFF
NA | TRBJ2-5 | TRBV29-1 | NA | TGCAGCCTTGAATGCTCAGTCCAAGAGACCCAGTACTTC | CSLECSVQETQYF
TRBD2 | TRBJ2-1 | TRBV6-1 | NA | TGTGCCAGCAGAGAAGCGGGACGACGACACAATAAGCAGTTCTTC | CASREAGRRHNKQFF
TRBD1 | TRBJ1-2 | TRBV28 | many | TGTGCCAGCAGTTGGGACAGGGAGGACTATGGCTACACCTTC | CASSWDREDYGYTF